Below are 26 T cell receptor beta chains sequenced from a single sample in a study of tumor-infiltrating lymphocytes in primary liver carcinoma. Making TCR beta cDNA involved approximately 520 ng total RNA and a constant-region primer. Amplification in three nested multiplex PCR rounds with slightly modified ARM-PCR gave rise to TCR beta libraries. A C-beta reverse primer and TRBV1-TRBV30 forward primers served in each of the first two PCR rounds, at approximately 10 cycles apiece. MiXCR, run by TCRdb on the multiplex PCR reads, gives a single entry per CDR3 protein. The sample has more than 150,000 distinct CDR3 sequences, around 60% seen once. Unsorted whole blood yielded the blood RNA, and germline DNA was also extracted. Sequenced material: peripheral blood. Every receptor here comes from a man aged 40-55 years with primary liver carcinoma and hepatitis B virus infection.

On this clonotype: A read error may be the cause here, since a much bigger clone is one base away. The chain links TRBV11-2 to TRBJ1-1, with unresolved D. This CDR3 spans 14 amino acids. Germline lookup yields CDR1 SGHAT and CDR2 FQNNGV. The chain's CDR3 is CTSMLKLSNTEAFF. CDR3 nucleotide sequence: TGTACCAGCATGCTGAAGCTCTCGAACACTGAAGCTTTCTTT.

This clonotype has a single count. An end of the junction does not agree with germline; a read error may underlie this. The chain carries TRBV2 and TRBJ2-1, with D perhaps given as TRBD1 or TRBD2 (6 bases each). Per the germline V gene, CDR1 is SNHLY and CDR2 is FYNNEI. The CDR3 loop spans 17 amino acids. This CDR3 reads CASTEKGGDPSYNEQFF. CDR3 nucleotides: TGTGCCAGCACTGAAAAGGGGGGCGATCCCTCCTACAATGAGCAGTTCTTC.

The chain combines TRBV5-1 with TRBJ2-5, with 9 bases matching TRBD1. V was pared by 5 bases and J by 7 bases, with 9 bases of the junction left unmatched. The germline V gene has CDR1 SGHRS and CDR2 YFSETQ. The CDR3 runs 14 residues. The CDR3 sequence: CASSPSTGGGTQYF. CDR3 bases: TGCGCCAGCAGTCCCTCGACAGGGGGGGGGACCCAGTACTTC.

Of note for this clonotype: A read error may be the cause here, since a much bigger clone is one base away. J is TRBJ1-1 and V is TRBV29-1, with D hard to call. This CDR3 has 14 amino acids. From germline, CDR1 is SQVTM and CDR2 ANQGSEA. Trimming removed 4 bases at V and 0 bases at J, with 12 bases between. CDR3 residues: CSVGSANMNTEAFF. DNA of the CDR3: TGCAGCGTTGGTTCGGCGAACATGAACACTGAAGCTTTCTTT. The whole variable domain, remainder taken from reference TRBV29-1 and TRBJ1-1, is SAVISQKPSRDICQRGTSLTIQCQVDSQVTMMFWYRQQPGQSLTLIATANQGSEATYESGFVIDKFPISRPNLTFSTLTVSNMSPEDSSIYLCSVGSANMNTEAFFGQGTRLTVV.

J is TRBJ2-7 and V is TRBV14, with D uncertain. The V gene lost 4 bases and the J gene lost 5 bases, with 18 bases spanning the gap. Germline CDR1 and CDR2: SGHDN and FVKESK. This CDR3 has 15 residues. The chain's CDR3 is CASSPRANRRNEQYF. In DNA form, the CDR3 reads TGTGCCAGCAGCCCCAGAGCGAACAGAAGGAACGAGCAGTACTTC.

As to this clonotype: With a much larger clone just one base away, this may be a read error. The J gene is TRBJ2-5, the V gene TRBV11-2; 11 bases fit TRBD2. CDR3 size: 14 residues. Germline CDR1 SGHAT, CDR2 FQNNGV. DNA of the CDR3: TGTGTCAGCAGCTTAGCGGGAGGGGCGGAGACCCAGTACTTC. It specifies CVSSLAGGAETQYF. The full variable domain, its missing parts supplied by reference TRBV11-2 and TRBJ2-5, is EAGVAQSPRYKIIEKRQSVAFWCNPISGHATLYWYQQILGQGPKLLIQFQNNGVVDDSQLPKDRFSAERLKGVDSTLKIQPAKLEDSAVYLCVSSLAGGAETQYFGPGTRLLVL.

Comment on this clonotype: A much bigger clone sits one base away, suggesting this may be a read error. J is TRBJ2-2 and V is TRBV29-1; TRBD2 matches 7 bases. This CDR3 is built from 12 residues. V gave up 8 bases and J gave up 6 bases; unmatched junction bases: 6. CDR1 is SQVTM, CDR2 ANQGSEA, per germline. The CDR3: CSSWGGAGELFF. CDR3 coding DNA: TGCAGCTCTTGGGGGGGGGCCGGGGAGCTGTTTTTT.

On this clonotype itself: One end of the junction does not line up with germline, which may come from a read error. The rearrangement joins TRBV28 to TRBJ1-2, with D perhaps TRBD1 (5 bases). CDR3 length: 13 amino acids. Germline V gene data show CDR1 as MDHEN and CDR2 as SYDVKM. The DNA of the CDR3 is TGTGCCAGCAGTTTGATGGGGACTGGTGGCCACACCTTC. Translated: CASSLMGTGGHTF.

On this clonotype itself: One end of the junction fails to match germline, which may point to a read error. This CDR3 reads CACSLAGQETQYF. The CDR3 DNA is TGCGCCTGCAGCTTGGCTGGGCAAGAGACCCAGTACTTC. The rearrangement uses TRBV5-1 and TRBJ2-5; D unclear. Germline V gives CDR1 SGHRS, CDR2 YFSETQ. CDR3 length: 13 residues.

This CDR3 is CASSQTGLAGELFF. DNA for the CDR3: TGTGCCAGCAGCCAAACGGGACTAGCGGGGGAGCTGTTTTTT. The chain recombines TRBV14 with TRBJ2-2; 10 bases match TRBD2. Trimming took 2 bases from V and 8 from J; bases not matched to a gene: 2. Germline V gives CDR1 SGHDN, CDR2 FVKESK. This CDR3 is 14 amino acids long.

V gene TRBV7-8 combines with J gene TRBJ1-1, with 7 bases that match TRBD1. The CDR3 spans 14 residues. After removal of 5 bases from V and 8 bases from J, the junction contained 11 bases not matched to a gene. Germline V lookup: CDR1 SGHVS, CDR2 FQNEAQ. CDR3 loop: CASSPGTEPTEAFF. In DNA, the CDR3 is TGTGCCAGCAGCCCAGGGACAGAGCCTACGGAAGCTTTCTTT.

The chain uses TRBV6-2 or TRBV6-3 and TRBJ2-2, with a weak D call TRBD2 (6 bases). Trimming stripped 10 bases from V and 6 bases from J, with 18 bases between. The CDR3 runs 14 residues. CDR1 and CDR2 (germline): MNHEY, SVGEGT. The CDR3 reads CANTPSDLSGELFF. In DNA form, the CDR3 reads TGTGCCAACACCCCTAGCGACTTGTCCGGGGAGCTGTTTTTT.

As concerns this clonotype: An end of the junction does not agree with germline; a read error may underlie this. The CDR3 coding sequence is TGCAGCGTTGAGGGGGGGACTAGCGGATACAATGAGCACTTCTTC. It is translated as CSVEGGTSGYNEHFF. The chain joins TRBV29-1 to TRBJ2-1; 11 nucleotides match TRBD2. The CDR3 has 15 amino acids. Germline values: CDR1 SQVTM, CDR2 ANQGSEA.

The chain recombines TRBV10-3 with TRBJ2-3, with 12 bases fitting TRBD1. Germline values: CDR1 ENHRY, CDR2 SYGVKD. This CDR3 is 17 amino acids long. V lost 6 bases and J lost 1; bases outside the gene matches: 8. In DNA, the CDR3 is TGTGCCATCAGCGCCGGGACAGGGGGCAGGGGCACAGATACGCAGTATTTT. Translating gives CAISAGTGGRGTDTQYF.

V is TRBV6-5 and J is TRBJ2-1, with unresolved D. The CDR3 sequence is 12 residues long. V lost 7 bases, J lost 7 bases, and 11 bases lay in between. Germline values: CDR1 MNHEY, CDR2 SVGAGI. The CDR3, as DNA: TGTGCCAGCATTAAGTTTGGTAATGAGCAGTTCTTC. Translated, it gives CASIKFGNEQFF.

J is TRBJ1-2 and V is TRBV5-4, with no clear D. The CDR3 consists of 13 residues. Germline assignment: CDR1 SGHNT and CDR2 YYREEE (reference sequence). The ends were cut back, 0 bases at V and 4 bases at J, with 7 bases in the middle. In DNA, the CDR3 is TGTGCCAGCAGCTTGGGACATCGCTATGGCTACACCTTC. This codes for CASSLGHRYGYTF.

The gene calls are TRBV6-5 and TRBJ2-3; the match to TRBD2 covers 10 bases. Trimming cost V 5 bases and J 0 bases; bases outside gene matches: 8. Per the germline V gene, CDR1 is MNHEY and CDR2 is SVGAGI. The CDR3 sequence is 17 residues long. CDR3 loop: CASSVAGGFTSTDTQYF. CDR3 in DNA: TGTGCCAGCAGTGTAGCGGGAGGTTTCACTAGCACAGATACGCAGTATTTT.

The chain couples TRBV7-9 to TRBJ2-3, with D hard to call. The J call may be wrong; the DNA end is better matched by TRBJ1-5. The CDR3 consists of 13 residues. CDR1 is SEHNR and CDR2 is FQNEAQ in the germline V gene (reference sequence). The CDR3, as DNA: TGTGCCAGCAGCTTAGTGGAGGGCGATACGCAGCATTTT. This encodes CASSLVEGDTQHF.

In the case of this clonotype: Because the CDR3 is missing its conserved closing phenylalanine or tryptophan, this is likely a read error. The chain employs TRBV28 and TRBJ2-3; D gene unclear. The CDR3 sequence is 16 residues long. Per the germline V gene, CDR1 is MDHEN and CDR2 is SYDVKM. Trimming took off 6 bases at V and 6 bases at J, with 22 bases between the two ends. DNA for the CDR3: TGTGCCAGCAGCCCGACGTTGGGCCTGCAGATGGATACGCAGTATTCT. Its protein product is CASSPTLGLQMDTQYS.

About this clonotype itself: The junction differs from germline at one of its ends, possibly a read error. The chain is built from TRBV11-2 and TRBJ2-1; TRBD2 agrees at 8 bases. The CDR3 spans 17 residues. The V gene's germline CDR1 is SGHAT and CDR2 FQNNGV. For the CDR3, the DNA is TGTGCCAGCAGGACTCTATCCGGGACTAGATCCTACAATGTGCAGTTCTTC. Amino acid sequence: CASRTLSGTRSYNVQFF.

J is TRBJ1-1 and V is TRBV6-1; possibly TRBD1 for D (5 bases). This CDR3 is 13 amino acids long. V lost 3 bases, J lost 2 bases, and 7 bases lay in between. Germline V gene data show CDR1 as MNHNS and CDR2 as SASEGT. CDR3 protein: CASSDRDNTEAFF. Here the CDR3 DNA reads TGTGCCAGCAGTGACCGGGACAACACTGAAGCTTTCTTT.

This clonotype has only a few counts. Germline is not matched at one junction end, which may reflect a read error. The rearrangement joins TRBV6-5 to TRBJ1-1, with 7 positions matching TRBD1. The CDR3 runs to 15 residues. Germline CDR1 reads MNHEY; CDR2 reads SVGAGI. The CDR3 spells CAGRDTGTVNTEAFF. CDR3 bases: TGTGCCGGCAGAGACACCGGGACAGTGAACACTGAAGCTTTCTTT.

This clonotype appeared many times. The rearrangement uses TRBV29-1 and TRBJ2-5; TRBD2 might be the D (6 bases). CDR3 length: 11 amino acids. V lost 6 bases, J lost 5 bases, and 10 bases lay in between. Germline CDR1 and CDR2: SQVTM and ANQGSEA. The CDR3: CSVLEGETQYF. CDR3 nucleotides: TGCAGCGTGCTGGAGGGGGAGACCCAGTACTTC.

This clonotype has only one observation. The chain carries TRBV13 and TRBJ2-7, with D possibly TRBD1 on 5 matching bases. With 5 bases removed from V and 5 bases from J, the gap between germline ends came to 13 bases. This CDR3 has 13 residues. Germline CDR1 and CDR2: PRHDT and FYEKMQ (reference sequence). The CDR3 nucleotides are TGTGCCAGCAGCATTAGACAGAACAACGAGCAGTACTTC. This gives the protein CASSIRQNNEQYF.

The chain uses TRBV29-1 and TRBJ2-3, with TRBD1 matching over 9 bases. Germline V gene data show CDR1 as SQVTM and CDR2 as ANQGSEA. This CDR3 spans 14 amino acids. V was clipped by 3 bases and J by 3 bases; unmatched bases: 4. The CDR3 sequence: CSVDPGQGTDTQYF. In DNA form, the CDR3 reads TGCAGCGTTGATCCGGGACAGGGAACAGATACGCAGTATTTT.

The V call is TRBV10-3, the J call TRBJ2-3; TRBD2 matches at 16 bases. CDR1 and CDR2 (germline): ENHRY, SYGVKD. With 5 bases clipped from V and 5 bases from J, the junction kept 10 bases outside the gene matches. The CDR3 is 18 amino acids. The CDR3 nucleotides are TGTGCCATCAGTAGTGGGACTAGCGGGAGGGCCGAGGGAGATACGCAGTATTTT. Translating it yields CAISSGTSGRAEGDTQYF.